The 16 T cell receptor beta chains below all came from one sample that was sequenced in a study of blood T cell repertoires in COVID-19. Assay used: immunoSEQ multiplex PCR; TCRdb lists only in-frame clones, some missing. The sample holds under 350,000 clones, approximately 91% seen once. Sequenced: PBMCs or T cells enriched from blood (not recorded which). Source of these receptors: a middle-aged woman who had recovered from COVID-19.

The chain recombines TRBV9 with TRBJ2-1; perhaps TRBD2 as D (6 bases). The V and J ends lost 0 bases and 7 bases respectively, with 23 bases between them. The length of the CDR3 is 18 residues. The germline CDR1 and CDR2 sequences are SGDLS and YYNGEE. CDR3 sequence: CASSVEPGGLPGENEQFF. CDR3 DNA sequence: TGTGCCAGCAGCGTAGAGCCCGGGGGATTGCCAGGTGAGAATGAGCAGTTCTTC.

This chain uses TRBV30 with TRBJ1-1, with 12 bases matching TRBD1. With 0 bases clipped from V and 11 bases from J, the junction kept 4 bases outside the gene matches. The CDR3 sequence is 13 residues long. The V gene's germline CDR1 is GTSNPN and CDR2 SVGIG (reference sequence). CDR3 residues: CAWSVRGQGAAFF. CDR3 bases: TGTGCCTGGAGTGTCCGGGGACAGGGGGCGGCTTTCTTT.

The rearrangement links TRBV18 to TRBJ2-7; TRBD1 might be the D (5 bases). Trimming pared 1 base from V and 5 bases from J, leaving 9 bases between. CDR1 KGHSH and CDR2 LQKENI come from the germline V gene. The CDR3 has 13 residues. The CDR3 sequence is CASSPLDIHEQYF. The DNA for the CDR3 is TGTGCCAGCTCACCACTGGACATCCACGAGCAGTACTTC.

The J gene is TRBJ1-3, the V gene TRBV5-1; TRBD1 is a possible D gene (5 bases). The CDR3 consists of 14 residues. V was pared by 4 bases and J by 2 bases, with 10 bases between. CDR1 is SGHRS and CDR2 is YFSETQ in the germline V gene. The CDR3 nucleotides read TGCGCCAGCAGCGCGCAGGGAACTGGAAACACCATATATTTT. Amino acid sequence: CASSAQGTGNTIYF. The variable domain in full, completed from reference TRBV5-1 and TRBJ1-3, reads KAGVTQTPRYLIKTRGQQVTLSCSPISGHRSVSWYQQTPGQGLQFLFEYFSETQRNKGNFPGRFSGRQFSNSRSEMNVSTLELGDSALYLCASSAQGTGNTIYFGEGSWLTVV.

The J gene is TRBJ1-6, the V gene TRBV6-1; D might be TRBD1 (6 bases). V lost 3 bases, J lost 6 bases, and 12 bases lay in between. Germline V gives CDR1 MNHNS, CDR2 SASEGT. This CDR3 is 15 amino acids long. CDR3 residues: CASSDRGASNSPLHF. For the CDR3, the DNA is TGTGCCAGCAGTGATCGGGGGGCGAGTAATTCACCCCTCCACTTT.

The V and J genes are TRBV5-1 and TRBJ2-5, with D tentatively TRBD2 (6 bases). Germline assignment: CDR1 SGHRS and CDR2 YFSETQ. Trimming pared 4 bases from V and 5 bases from J, leaving 15 bases between. The CDR3 is made up of 14 amino acids. The DNA of the CDR3 is TGCGCCAGCAGCCCCGGAGGGTTGGGGGAGACCCAGTACTTC. This gives the protein CASSPGGLGETQYF.

This chain joins TRBV7-9 and TRBJ1-3; D uncertain. Trimming stripped 1 base from V and 0 bases from J, with 10 bases between. Germline V gives CDR1 SEHNR, CDR2 FQNEAQ (reference sequence). There are 16 residues in the CDR3. CDR3 nucleotide sequence: TGTGCCAGCAGCTTAGACCCGCTAAACTCTGGAAACACCATATATTTT. This codes for CASSLDPLNSGNTIYF.

The rearrangement joins TRBV6-2 or TRBV6-3 to TRBJ1-5; 9 nucleotides align to TRBD1. Germline V gene sequence: CDR1 MNHEY, CDR2 SVGEGT. This CDR3 contains 16 residues. The junction had 10 bases not matched to a gene; V was cut back by 6 bases and J by 4 bases. CDR3: CASSISPGQGNQPQHF. CDR3 nucleotides: TGTGCCAGCAGCATTTCCCCGGGACAGGGTAATCAGCCCCAGCATTTT.

The V gene is TRBV7-2, the J gene TRBJ1-2; 9 bases agree with TRBD1. Trimming at V came to 2 bases and at J to 4 bases, leaving 8 bases not matched to a gene. The germline CDR1 and CDR2 sequences are SGHTA and FQGNSA. The CDR3 spans 16 residues. The CDR3 sequence is CASSLRRDRVIYGYTF. The CDR3 coding sequence is TGTGCCAGCAGCTTAAGGCGGGACAGGGTGATCTATGGCTACACCTTC.

The chain recombines TRBV7-2 with TRBJ2-1, with 11 bases aligning to TRBD2. Germline V CDR1 and CDR2: SGHTA, FQGNSA. This CDR3 has 15 residues. With V trimmed by 5 bases and J by 8 bases, 8 bases remained unmatched. The chain's CDR3 is CASSQASGRSDEQFF. CDR3 nucleotide sequence: TGTGCCAGCAGCCAAGCTAGCGGGAGGTCAGATGAGCAGTTCTTC.

This chain uses TRBV5-1 with TRBJ2-5, with TRBD2 identical over 10 bases. The germline CDR1 and CDR2 sequences are SGHRS and YFSETQ. The CDR3 spans 15 residues. Losses at the gene ends were 2 bases for V and 3 bases for J; bases not matched to a gene: 4. As DNA, the CDR3 is TGCGCCAGCAGCTTCCAAGGACTAGCGGAAGAGACCCAGTACTTC. Amino acids: CASSFQGLAEETQYF.

The chain links TRBV9 to TRBJ2-1, with 8 bases that match TRBD1. The CDR3 sequence is 14 residues long. CDR1 is SGDLS, CDR2 YYNGEE, per germline. V shed 0 bases and J 8 bases; nucleotides not matched to a gene: 4. The CDR3: CASSVGQGNDEQFF. In DNA, the CDR3 is TGTGCCAGCAGCGTAGGACAGGGGAACGATGAGCAGTTCTTC.

CDR3 nucleotides: TGTGCCTGGAGCCTCCCTGGGGCGGGGGCCTTATCCTCCTACGAGCAGTACTTC. It translates to CAWSLPGAGALSSYEQYF. J is TRBJ2-7 and V is TRBV30; a weak D match, TRBD2 (7 bases). CDR3 length: 18 amino acids. With 3 bases removed from V and 0 bases from J, the gap between germline ends came to 24 bases. CDR1 is GTSNPN and CDR2 is SVGIG in the germline V gene (reference sequence).

This chain connects TRBV15 to TRBJ1-2; D possibly corresponds to TRBD1 (6 bases). The ends were cut back, 5 bases at V and 6 bases at J, with 16 bases in the middle. Germline CDR1 is LNHNV and CDR2 is YYDKDF (reference sequence). The CDR3 consists of 14 residues. CDR3 loop: CATSALGRGDGYTF. The CDR3 DNA follows: TGTGCCACCAGCGCCCTGGGCAGGGGTGATGGCTACACCTTC.

This clone has just a few counts. CDR3 region: CAWSAPPPTGYYGYTF. CDR3 nucleotides: TGTGCCTGGAGTGCCCCACCACCGACAGGGTACTATGGCTACACCTTC. The gene calls are TRBV30 and TRBJ1-2, with 7 bases lining up with TRBD1. V was pared by 1 base and J by 3 bases, with 11 bases of the junction left unmatched. Per the germline V gene, CDR1 is GTSNPN and CDR2 is SVGIG (reference sequence). The CDR3 sequence is 16 residues long. The full variable domain, rest sourced from reference TRBV30 and TRBJ1-2, is SQTIHQWPATLVQPVGSPLSLECTVEGTSNPNLYWYRQAAGRGLQLLFYSVGIGQISSEVPQNLSASRPQDRQFILSSKKLLLSDSGFYLCAWSAPPPTGYYGYTFGSGTRLTVV.

Only a few counts were recorded for this clone. The chain joins TRBV7-9 to TRBJ1-4; D unresolved. V was clipped by 5 bases and J by 12 bases, with 10 bases between them. Germline V CDR1 and CDR2: SEHNR, FQNEAQ (reference sequence). The CDR3 loop spans 11 amino acids. CDR3 residues: CASSLGQELFF. The DNA for the CDR3 is TGTGCCAGCAGCCTTGGTCAGGAACTGTTTTTT.